This entry concerns a single T cell receptor beta chain. Its antigen remains unknown. The data belong to a study of CD8+CD57+ T cells in acquired aplastic anemia. The wider study: Sorting CD4+ and CD8+ cells gave DNA averaging about 3.2 ug. Study findings and constraints: Patients did not significantly differ from controls in CD8+ Simpson's diversity. Almost 30 shared CD8+ CDR3s appeared highly expressed within patients' immunodominant clones.

Genomic DNA served as template for TCR beta VDJ and CDR3 profiling. MiXCR was run by TCRdb on the reads, yielding one entry per CDR3 protein. This table has more than 150,000 distinct CDR3 sequences, around 65% appearing once. CDR1 and CDR2 from the germline V gene are MRHNA and SNTAGT. This CDR3 is 17 amino acids long. V dropped 0 bases and J dropped 4; count of bases not matched to a gene: 4. The clonotype originates from a human donor with severe aplastic anemia or a healthy control (not recorded which). The rearrangement joins TRBV6-4 to TRBJ2-5; 14 bases are shared with TRBD2. Sample: sorted CD4+, CD8+, or CD8+CD57+ T cells (not recorded which) from PBMCs. CDR3 DNA sequence: TGTGCCAGCAGTGACTCGACTAGCGGGGGGGCTCGAGAGACCCAGTACTTC. It is translated as CASSDSTSGGARETQYF.